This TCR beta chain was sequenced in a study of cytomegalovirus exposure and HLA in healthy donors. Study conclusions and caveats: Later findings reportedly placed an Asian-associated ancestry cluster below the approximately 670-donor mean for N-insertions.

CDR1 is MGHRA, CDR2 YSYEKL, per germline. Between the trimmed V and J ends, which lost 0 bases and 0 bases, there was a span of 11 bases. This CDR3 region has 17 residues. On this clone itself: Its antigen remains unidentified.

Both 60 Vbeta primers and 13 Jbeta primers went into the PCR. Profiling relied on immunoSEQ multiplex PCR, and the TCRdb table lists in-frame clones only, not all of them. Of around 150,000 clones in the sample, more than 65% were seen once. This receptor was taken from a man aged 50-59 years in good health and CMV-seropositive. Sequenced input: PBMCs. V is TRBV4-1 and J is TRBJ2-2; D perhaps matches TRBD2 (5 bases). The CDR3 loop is CASSQEAGGANTGELFF. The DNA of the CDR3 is TGCGCCAGCAGCCAAGAGGCCGGAGGCGCGAACACCGGGGAGCTGTTTTTT.